This T cell receptor (beta chain) was sequenced for a study (dated by TCRdb to between 2014 and 2017). As for the study more broadly: The study set out to test whether tumor-infiltrating Tregs in breast cancer get recruited from blood Tregs or are instead converted in situ from other CD4+ T cell subsets. The study at large found these results: The validation in the larger cohort was limited to a single TCR beta V-J rearrangement instead of whole repertoires. In terms of TCR gene usage, tumor memory CD4+ T cells clustered together with blood and lymph node memory CD4+ cells, as well as with lymph node naive CD4+ cells. The TCR alpha and beta sequences of tumor-infiltrating Tregs showed the greatest overlap with tumor naive CD4+ T cells, followed by blood naive CD4+ T cells.

Spanning cysteine to phenylalanine, the CDR3 consists of 12 amino acids. Only the CDR3 part of the read is kept: 36 bases, read in frame from the first base. The germline V gene specifies SGHRS as CDR1 and YFSETQ as CDR2. The junction shows trimming of 0 bases on V and 11 bases on J, plus 11 bases between the germline ends. Full-length TCR variable regions were amplified by 5' RACE PCR with constant-region reverse primers, followed by semi-nested PCR with Nested Universal Primer A. The ReliaPrep RNA Cell Miniprep System was used to extract total RNA, which was then reverse transcribed into 5'RACE-ready cDNA with the SMARTer RACE 5'/3' Kit. Multiplex adaptors were used to barcode the full-length TCR alpha and beta libraries, which were then sequenced on an Illumina MiSeq. Processing in the source paper ran as follows. For each of nine subset-tissue groups, sequencing data from the five patients were pooled, and the groups were then compared using unsupervised clustering of TCR gene usage. The Morisita-Horn index was used to calculate repertoire similarity, with shared sequences weighted according to their contribution to each repertoire. TCRdb reprocessing: public reads trimmed at Q25 with fastp, clones called with MiXCR, in-frame beta chains kept. Rows are unified per CDR3 protein, each entry keeping the most common DNA and genes. TCRdb assigned the V and J calls; the authors' analysis was not used. The sample data list 40,000 to 65,000 distinct CDR3 sequences, and about 24% of these were observed just once. The ten top clones hold 2.5% to 4% of the sample.

The Miltenyi Naive CD4+ T Cell Isolation kit was used to purify naive CD4+ T cells, and Tregs were depleted with CD25 microbeads. Tregs, naive and memory CD4+ T cells from tumor, blood and ipsilateral draining lymph nodes of a few breast cancer patients underwent full-length TCR alpha and beta sequencing. Tumor tissue and lymph nodes from ipsilateral axillary dissection were perfused with PBS, minced and digested with collagenase I and hyaluronidase. Sorted cell populations were confirmed by FACS to exceed 90% purity. This clonotype has a handful of counts. Its antigen remains unidentified. One base away there is no much larger clone; base qualities are not given.

The origin of this receptor is a female donor with breast cancer. The sequence links TRBV5-1 to TRBJ1-1; matching of 5 bases hints at TRBD1 as the D gene. The sequencing input was tumor-infiltrating naive CD4+ T cells sorted from the breast tumor. The cell subset or site label on this specimen signifies: naive CD4+ T cells, CD4+CD45RA+CD25-. The DNA sequence is TGCGCCAGCAGCTTGGACAGTCGGGGCGCTTTCTTT. Translated, this gives CASSLDSRGAFF.